The present T cell receptor beta chain was sequenced within a study of T-cell reconstitution after alpha-beta-depleted transplantation in children. This clonotype was observed a handful of times. The authors prepared the TCRbeta library with unique molecular identifiers. Via MiXCR, TCRdb re-called the PCR reads, giving one row per CDR3 protein. The table records 700,000 to 850,000 distinct CDR3 sequences, under 20% of them present only once. Germline V gene sequence: CDR1 DFQATT, CDR2 SNEGSKA (reference sequence). Trimming shortened V by 3 bases and J by 10 bases, and 14 bases separated the two germline ends. The CDR3 length is 12 residues.

Sequencing was performed on PBMCs, mostly from graft donor cells, taken 360 days after TCRalphabeta/CD19-depleted stem cell transplant. The TCR comes from a male patient aged 10 to 17 who had a stem cell transplant for acute lymphoblastic leukemia, so the T cells may come from the graft donor. The chain joins TRBV20-1 to TRBJ2-3; D remains ambiguous. The CDR3 spells CSARARVSAQYF. The CDR3 DNA reads as TGCAGTGCTAGGGCCCGGGTGTCAGCGCAGTATTTT.